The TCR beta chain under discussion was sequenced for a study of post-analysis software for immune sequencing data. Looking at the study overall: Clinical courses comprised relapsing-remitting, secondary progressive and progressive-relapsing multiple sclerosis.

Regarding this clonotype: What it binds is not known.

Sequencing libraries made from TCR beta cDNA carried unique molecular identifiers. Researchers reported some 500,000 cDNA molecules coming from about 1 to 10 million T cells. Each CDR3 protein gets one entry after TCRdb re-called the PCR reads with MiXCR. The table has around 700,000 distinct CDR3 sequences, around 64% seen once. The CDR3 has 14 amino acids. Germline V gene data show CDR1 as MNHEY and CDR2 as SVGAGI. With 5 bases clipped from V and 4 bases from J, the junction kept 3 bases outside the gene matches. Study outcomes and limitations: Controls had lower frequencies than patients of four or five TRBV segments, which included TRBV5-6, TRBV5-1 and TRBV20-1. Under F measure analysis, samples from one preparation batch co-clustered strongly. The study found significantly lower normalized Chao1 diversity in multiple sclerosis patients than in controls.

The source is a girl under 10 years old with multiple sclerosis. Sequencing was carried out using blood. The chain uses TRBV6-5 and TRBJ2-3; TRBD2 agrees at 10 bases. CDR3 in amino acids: CASSRGTSADTQYF. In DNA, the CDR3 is TGTGCCAGCAGTCGCGGGACTAGCGCAGATACGCAGTATTTT.